These 21 T cell receptor beta chains share one sample of origin, sequenced in a study of blood T cells in healthy people across ages. Combining a sample-barcoded 5' primer with a J-beta primer mix, a second PCR ran for about 6 to 11 cycles. TCRdb re-called the 5' RACE reads with MiXCR, one entry per CDR3 protein. In the table there are over 700,000 distinct CDR3 sequences, about 53% of which are singletons. The sequencing sample was made of blood. These receptors were collected from a man at least 80 years old in good health.

The chain joins TRBV20-1 to TRBJ2-7, with TRBD1 matching over 11 bases. The CDR3 length is 14 residues. Trimming removed 3 bases from V and 3 bases from J; junction bases left unmatched: 4. Germline loops: CDR1 DFQATT, CDR2 SNEGSKA (reference sequence). The CDR3 reads CSASGGTGGYEQYF. CDR3 in DNA: TGCAGTGCTAGCGGCGGGACAGGGGGCTACGAGCAGTACTTC.

In this sample, this clonotype turned up a few times. This rearrangement joins TRBV3-1 to TRBJ1-2; TRBD1 might be the D (5 bases). The V and J ends lost 6 bases and 4 bases respectively, with 15 bases between them. Germline-derived CDR1 and CDR2 are LGHDT and YNNKEL (reference sequence). This CDR3 spans 14 amino acids. The CDR3 sequence: CASRARGEGYGYTF. DNA for the CDR3: TGTGCCAGCAGGGCAAGGGGCGAAGGCTATGGCTACACCTTC.

The chain is built from TRBV20-1 and TRBJ2-5; D ambiguous. This CDR3 contains 13 residues. Deletions cut 5 bases from V and 2 bases from J, with 12 bases between. Germline loops: CDR1 DFQATT, CDR2 SNEGSKA (reference sequence). CDR3 sequence: CSAGVVGQETQYF. DNA for the CDR3: TGCAGTGCTGGAGTGGTAGGGCAAGAGACCCAGTACTTC.

V is TRBV7-2 and J is TRBJ1-5, with no clear D. V dropped 4 bases and J dropped 2 bases, with 12 bases sitting between them. Germline V gene data show CDR1 as SGHTA and CDR2 as FQGNSA. The CDR3 consists of 15 residues. The CDR3 sequence is CASSSLATGNQPQHF. CDR3 in DNA: TGTGCCAGCAGCTCCCTAGCGACGGGCAATCAGCCCCAGCATTTT. Supplemented by reference TRBV7-2 and TRBJ1-5, the full variable domain reads GAGVSQSPSNKVTEKGKDVELRCDPISGHTALYWYRQSLGQGLEFLIYFQGNSAPDKSGLPSDRFSAERTGGSVSTLTIQRTQQEDSAVYLCASSSLATGNQPQHFGDGTRLSIL.

Details on this clonotype: One end of the junction is discordant with germline, which a read error may explain. The genes are TRBV29-1 and TRBJ2-7; D is tentatively TRBD1 or TRBD2 (5 bases each). Germline V lookup: CDR1 SQVTM, CDR2 ANQGSEA. The CDR3 runs to 15 residues. This chain's CDR3 is CSAEWGVGLSYEQYF. The CDR3 region has the DNA TGCAGCGCTGAATGGGGAGTGGGGCTCTCCTACGAGCAGTACTTC.

This chain uses TRBV29-1 with TRBJ2-7; a weak D match, TRBD1 (5 bases). CDR1 and CDR2 from the germline V gene are SQVTM and ANQGSEA. The CDR3 covers 13 residues. The ends were cut back, 4 bases at V and 3 bases at J, with 13 bases in the middle. The CDR3 DNA is TGCAGCGTTGTTGGAAGGGGTGGCTACGAGCAGTACTTC. Protein product: CSVVGRGGYEQYF.

V and J are TRBV5-1 and TRBJ1-1; a possible D gene is TRBD1 (6 bases). This CDR3 region has 15 residues. Germline V gene lookup returns CDR1 SGHRS and CDR2 YFSETQ. V was cut by 4 bases and J by 4 bases, with 17 bases left in between. The CDR3 DNA follows: TGCGCCAGCAGCCCGCAACAGGGAAAAGGCACTGAAGCTTTCTTT. As protein: CASSPQQGKGTEAFF.

This clonotype was detected only once. V gene TRBV20-1 combines with J gene TRBJ2-4; D ambiguous. The CDR3 contains 15 residues. V lost 0 bases and J 0 bases, leaving 9 bases between the germline ends. The germline V gene encodes CDR1 DFQATT and CDR2 SNEGSKA (reference sequence). The CDR3 region is CSARENSLAKNIQYF. For the CDR3, the DNA is TGCAGTGCTAGAGAGAATAGTTTAGCCAAAAACATTCAGTACTTC.

The chain links TRBV11-2 to TRBJ2-7, with 9 bases matching TRBD2. Trimming removed 1 base from V and 6 bases from J; junction bases left unmatched: 4. The CDR3 has 14 residues. CDR1 and CDR2 from the germline V gene are SGHAT and FQNNGV. The CDR3 nucleotides are TGTGCCAGCAGCTTAGGACTAGCGGCCTTCGAGCAGTACTTC. Protein product: CASSLGLAAFEQYF.

CDR3 coding DNA: TGTGCCAGCTCACCAGTAAAGGACAGGCCTAACTACTCTGGCTACACCTTC. Translated, it gives CASSPVKDRPNYSGYTF. The genes are TRBV18 and TRBJ1-2, with 7 bases lining up with TRBD1. The CDR3 contains 17 residues. With 2 bases clipped from V and 7 bases from J, the junction kept 16 bases outside the gene matches. Germline-derived CDR1 and CDR2 are KGHSH and LQKENI.

The chain couples TRBV20-1 to TRBJ2-7; 8 bases match TRBD1. V shed 5 bases, J shed 6 bases, and the junction held 9 bases outside the gene matches. This CDR3 is 13 amino acids long. The germline gives CDR1 DFQATT, CDR2 SNEGSKA (reference sequence). Here the CDR3 DNA reads TGCAGTGCTGCTGGACAGGGATCCGGCGAGCAGTACTTC. Amino acids: CSAAGQGSGEQYF.

This clonotype was detected a few times. The rearrangement joins TRBV20-1 to TRBJ2-5; 9 positions match TRBD1. Germline V gene lookup returns CDR1 DFQATT and CDR2 SNEGSKA (reference sequence). The CDR3 runs 12 residues. Trimming at V came to 4 bases and at J to 4 bases, leaving 1 base not matched to a gene. The CDR3 region is CSANRGRETQYF. CDR3 bases: TGCAGTGCTAACAGGGGGCGAGAGACCCAGTACTTC.

In its sample, this clonotype was seen a few times. The V gene is TRBV20-1, the J gene TRBJ2-1; TRBD2 agrees at 13 bases. V shed 6 bases, J shed 6 bases, and the junction held 5 bases outside the gene matches. CDR3 length: 14 residues. Germline values: CDR1 DFQATT, CDR2 SNEGSKA (reference sequence). The CDR3 region has the DNA TGCAGTGCAGCGACTAGCGGGAGGATCAATGAGCAGTTCTTC. Translating it yields CSAATSGRINEQFF.

The V gene is TRBV29-1, the J gene TRBJ1-1; tentative D call: TRBD1 (5 bases). With 4 bases removed from V and 0 bases from J, the gap between germline ends came to 9 bases. CDR3 size: 13 residues. The germline V gene has CDR1 SQVTM and CDR2 ANQGSEA. The CDR3 DNA follows: TGCAGCGTTGCTCAGGGCCTGAACACTGAAGCTTTCTTT. As protein: CSVAQGLNTEAFF. The variable domain in full, completed from reference TRBV29-1 and TRBJ1-1, reads SAVISQKPSRDICQRGTSLTIQCQVDSQVTMMFWYRQQPGQSLTLIATANQGSEATYESGFVIDKFPISRPNLTFSTLTVSNMSPEDSSIYLCSVAQGLNTEAFFGQGTRLTVV.

The chain has TRBV2 and TRBJ1-2; no clear D. Per the germline V gene, CDR1 is SNHLY and CDR2 is FYNNEI. The V gene lost 6 bases and the J gene lost 3 bases, with 8 bases spanning the gap. The CDR3 is made up of 12 amino acids. CDR3 DNA sequence: TGTGCCAGCAGGTTGGACCACTATGGCTACACCTTC. Its translation: CASRLDHYGYTF.

The chain combines TRBV2 with TRBJ1-1; D is unclear. This CDR3 region has 13 residues. Germline CDR1 is SNHLY and CDR2 is FYNNEI. V was clipped by 2 bases and J by 5 bases, with 9 bases between them. The CDR3 DNA reads as TGTGCCAGCAGTGAACAGGTTAGGACTGAAGCTTTCTTT. It specifies CASSEQVRTEAFF.

This clonotype has only one observation. The chain has TRBV24-1 and TRBJ1-4, with D perhaps TRBD1 (6 bases). Germline V gene data show CDR1 as KGHDR and CDR2 as SFDVKD. The CDR3 loop spans 15 amino acids. The germline V and J ends were trimmed by 4 bases and 3 bases, with 11 bases remaining between them. DNA of the CDR3: TGTGCCACCAGTGAGGGGGCGCGTCCTAATGAAAAACTGTTTTTT. It is translated as CATSEGARPNEKLFF.

This clonotype was counted between two and nine times. The chain employs TRBV11-2 and TRBJ2-1; 8 bases match TRBD2. CDR1 SGHAT and CDR2 FQNNGV come from the germline V gene. With 7 bases clipped from V and 4 bases from J, the junction kept 9 bases outside the gene matches. The CDR3 runs to 15 residues. The CDR3 coding sequence is TGTGCCAGCACTACTGGGGGACTAGGGTACAATGAGCAGTTCTTC. Encoded protein: CASTTGGLGYNEQFF.

This rearrangement joins TRBV5-1 to TRBJ1-5; 9 bases are shared with TRBD1. The CDR3 runs 14 residues. Trimming cost V 4 bases and J 5 bases; bases outside gene matches: 4. Germline lookup yields CDR1 SGHRS and CDR2 YFSETQ. CDR3 protein: CASSPDRGDQPQHF. In DNA form, the CDR3 reads TGCGCCAGCAGCCCGGACAGGGGTGATCAGCCCCAGCATTTT.

This chain uses TRBV25-1 with TRBJ1-4; D possibly corresponds to TRBD1 (6 bases). Germline-derived CDR1 and CDR2 are MGHDK and SYGVNS. The CDR3 runs to 12 residues. The DNA for the CDR3 is TGTGCATCCGGGGGGGCTGGGGAAAAACTGTTTTTT. It yields the protein CASGGAGEKLFF. Supplemented by reference TRBV25-1 and TRBJ1-4, the full variable domain reads EADIYQTPRYLVIGTGKKITLECSQTMGHDKMYWYQQDPGMELHLIHYSYGVNSTEKGDLSSESTVSRIRTEHFPLTLESARPSHTSQYLCASGGAGEKLFFGSGTQLSVL.

In this sample, this clonotype turned up a few times. The V and J genes are TRBV7-9 and TRBJ2-7, with 7 bases that match TRBD2. The length of the CDR3 is 15 residues. Germline V gene data show CDR1 as SEHNR and CDR2 as FQNEAQ (reference sequence). Unmatched junction bases numbered 8, after V lost 4 bases and J lost 2 bases. The CDR3 DNA sequence: TGTGCCAGCAGCTCCAGGGCGACTAGCCCCTACGAGCAGTACTTC. This sequence encodes CASSSRATSPYEQYF. Using reference TRBV7-9 and TRBJ2-7 for the parts outside the CDR3, the full variable domain is DTGVSQNPRHKITKRGQNVTFRCDPISEHNRLYWYRQTLGQGPEFLTYFQNEAQLEKSRLLSDRFSAERPKGSFSTLEIQRTEQGDSAMYLCASSSRATSPYEQYFGPGTRLTVT.